This TCR beta chain was observed in a study of blood T cell repertoires in COVID-19 (dated by TCRdb to 2018 to 2021). General notes on the study: Samples from collaborators originated in the United States, Italy and Spain and spanned both the acute and convalescent phases of COVID-19. The material from the prospective study consisted of cDNA or gDNA derived from T cells, B-cell-depleted T cells, or PBMCs. Deeply sampled blood TCRbeta repertoires from subjects exposed to, actively infected with, or recovered from COVID-19 were included in the dataset. The repertoires were released in a freely available public database intended as a resource for research on the immune response to SARS-CoV-2. The samples were drawn from two sources: the first 160 participants of the ongoing ImmuneRACE study, and 1,200 or so subjects contributed by 6 global collaborators. Nearly every sample came with metadata listing a de-identified subject ID, COVID-19 status, age in years and sex. Where available, HLA class I and class II types were obtained from metadata supplied by the sample provider rather than from assay-based typing. Study-wide findings and limitations: The quantity of clinical and demographic metadata differed by source and by participant and was supplied without curation.

Clipping removes 8 bases from V and 6 bases from J, with 14 as the unmatched junction base count. CDR1 and CDR2 are read off the germline V gene as MDHEN and SYDVKM. The CDR3 numbers 15 residues from cysteine through phenylalanine. The kept DNA is CDR3 alone, 45 bases in frame from the first base. Comments on this clone: Its antigen is still unknown. Per-nucleotide qualities are absent, and no much larger clonotype sits a single base away.

Whole blood was collected in K2EDTA tubes by collaborating institutions according to the institutions' own protocols. For TCRbeta analysis, collaborator samples were shipped as frozen whole blood, as isolated PBMCs, or as DNA extracted from either sample type. The immunoSEQ Assay, a bias-controlled multiplex PCR, was used to amplify TCRbeta CDR3 regions from genomic DNA. The original methods were these. Nucleated cell counts per sample were estimated from amplification of reference gene primers within the assay. Sequence reads were collapsed and filtered to measure the absolute abundance of every unique TCRbeta CDR3 rearrangement. Productive Simpson clonality was computed per sample as the square root of Simpson's diversity index over productive rearrangements. TCRdb re-hosts the immuneACCESS table, in-frame sequences only. Its copies lack some clones; in the studies checked, an unresolved V gene accounts for under half of them, and the cause for the rest is not known. V and J calls and clone size follow that table, whereas D and trimming were derived from the DNA. Here the sample has about 58,000 clones; around 76% occur a single time. The ten largest clones add up to under 5% of the sample.

The receptor's source is a human donor in a cohort sampled during active COVID-19. The sequencing sample was made of peripheral blood. Here the chain combines TRBV28 and TRBJ2-5, and TRBD2 aligns with 8 junction nucleotides. The sequence in DNA is TGTGCCAGCCTGCCGGGGGGGGGAAATGCGAAGACCCAGTACTTC. Its product reads: CASLPGGGNAKTQYF.